Shown below are 10 T cell receptor beta chains from a single sample sequenced in a study of blood T cell repertoires in COVID-19. This table comes from immunoSEQ multiplex PCR, and its TCRdb copy is limited to in-frame clones, with some not included. The sample has some 220,000 clones, around 80% seen once. Source material: peripheral blood. The receptor set was obtained from an elderly woman with active or convalescent COVID-19.

The genes are TRBV7-2 and TRBJ2-1; 7 bases fit TRBD1. Looked up from germline, CDR1 is SGHTA and CDR2 is FQGNSA. CDR3 size: 15 residues. Trimming took 5 bases from V and 2 from J; bases not matched to a gene: 6. For the CDR3, the DNA is TGTGCCAGCAGCGTCGACAGGGCCGCCTACAATGAGCAGTTCTTC. Amino acids: CASSVDRAAYNEQFF.

The chain is built from TRBV4-2 and TRBJ2-5; 9 bases are shared with TRBD2. The CDR3 covers 15 residues. After removal of 1 base from V and 3 bases from J, the junction contained 3 bases not matched to a gene. Germline loops: CDR1 LGHNA, CDR2 YNFKEQ. CDR3 in amino acids: CASSQGVAGEETQYF. In DNA form, the CDR3 reads TGTGCCAGCAGCCAAGGGGTAGCGGGGGAAGAGACCCAGTACTTC.

CDR3 amino acids: CASSQDRVNNEKLFF. DNA of the CDR3: TGTGCCAGCAGCCAAGACAGGGTCAATAATGAAAAACTGTTTTTT. The rearrangement joins TRBV4-2 to TRBJ1-4, with D possibly TRBD1 on 5 matching bases. In germline, CDR1 is LGHNA, CDR2 YNFKEQ. The CDR3 is 15 residues long. The V end lost 0 bases, the J end lost 4 bases, and 9 bases lay between the germline ends.

The rearrangement links TRBV18 to TRBJ1-2; 8 bases match TRBD1. Per the germline V gene, CDR1 is KGHSH and CDR2 is LQKENI. The V segment lost 0 bases and the J segment 10 bases; nucleotides outside the gene matches: 7. The CDR3 contains 14 residues. The CDR3 here is CASSPPVDRVDYTF. The CDR3 DNA is TGTGCCAGCTCACCACCGGTGGACAGGGTTGACTACACCTTC.

The CDR3 reads CASSRNPMTDSPLHF. DNA of the CDR3: TGTGCCAGCAGCCGGAATCCTATGACAGATTCACCCCTCCACTTT. The rearrangement uses TRBV5-6 and TRBJ1-6; TRBD1 is a possible D gene (5 bases). Trimming removed 4 bases at V and 8 bases at J, with 16 bases between. Germline CDR1 SGHDT, CDR2 YYEEEE. This CDR3 comprises 15 residues.

The chain joins TRBV15 to TRBJ1-2, with D perhaps matching TRBD1 (6 bases). There are 14 residues in the CDR3. V was clipped by 0 bases and J by 5 bases, with 10 bases between them. The germline V gene encodes CDR1 LNHNV and CDR2 YYDKDF (reference sequence). CDR3 amino acids: CATSREVTGYGYTF. CDR3 nucleotides: TGTGCCACCAGCAGAGAGGTTACAGGGTATGGCTACACCTTC.

The V and J genes are TRBV5-1 and TRBJ2-3; tentatively, D is TRBD2 (6 bases). The V gene's germline CDR1 is SGHRS and CDR2 YFSETQ. The V and J ends lost 5 bases and 5 bases respectively, with 18 bases between them. The CDR3 totals 15 residues. CDR3 coding DNA: TGCGCCAGCAGAACTAACGGGGGACCCCGAGATACGCAGTATTTT. Protein sequence: CASRTNGGPRDTQYF. The entire variable domain, with the rest obtained from reference TRBV5-1 and TRBJ2-3, is as follows: KAGVTQTPRYLIKTRGQQVTLSCSPISGHRSVSWYQQTPGQGLQFLFEYFSETQRNKGNFPGRFSGRQFSNSRSEMNVSTLELGDSALYLCASRTNGGPRDTQYFGPGTRLTVL.

V and J are TRBV3-1 (or the pseudogene TRBV3-2) and TRBJ2-1; TRBD1 aligns across 7 bases. The ends lost 4 bases at V and 9 bases at J; junction bases unmatched: 9. Per the germline V gene, CDR1 is LGHDT and CDR2 is YNNKEL (reference sequence). This CDR3 is 14 amino acids long. This CDR3 is CASSPDRQGIEQFF. The CDR3 DNA sequence: TGTGCCAGCAGCCCAGATAGACAGGGAATTGAGCAGTTCTTC.

In regard to this clone: Other DNA sequences from this sample encode an identical CDR3 as well. The V call is TRBV7-9, the J call TRBJ1-1; TRBD1 matches 7 bases. Germline CDR1 and CDR2: SEHNR and FQNEAQ (reference sequence). The junction had 2 bases not matched to a gene; V was cut back by 2 bases and J by 5 bases. The CDR3 contains 13 residues. DNA for the CDR3: TGTGCCAGCAGCTTACAGGGGGGAACTGAAGCTTTCTTT. Its protein product is CASSLQGGTEAFF.

V and J are TRBV27 and TRBJ2-1; 10 bases match TRBD2. The CDR3 totals 15 residues. Germline CDR1 reads MNHEY; CDR2 reads SMNVEV (reference sequence). Germline trimming cut 5 bases from V and 10 bases from J; bases unmatched to any gene: 11. CDR3 residues: CASSPQRGGREEQFF. In DNA, the CDR3 is TGTGCCAGCAGTCCGCAGCGGGGGGGCCGAGAAGAGCAGTTCTTC.